This is a list of T cell receptor beta chains from one sample in a study of regulatory T cells in long-lasting Graves disease. TCRdb reprocessed the multiplex PCR reads with MiXCR, giving one entry per CDR3 protein. The table shows 400,000 to 650,000 distinct CDR3 sequences, with about 16% occurring only once. This same sample was also taken into another study, of T cells in Graves' hyperthyroidism and ophthalmopathy.

Sequencing was performed on peripheral blood mononuclear cells (PBMCs), taken at new diagnosis, from a patient treated with antithyroid drugs. All receptors come from a woman aged 35 to 59 with Graves disease. The CDR3 runs from the conserved cysteine through the conserved F or W. Each record gives: clone size, V gene, D gene, J gene, CDR3 protein, CDR3 DNA. A D gene is named only where the DNA matches it firmly. Size is omitted from some rows. Given values are once, few, many or a class for expanded clones.

>.|TRBV3-1|.|TRBJ1-4
CASASGAGPLRKLFF
TGTGCCAGCGCCTCGGGGGCCGGGCCTCTCCGGAAACTGTTTTTT
>few|TRBV4-1|TRBD2|TRBJ2-4
CASSQVAGGFGKNIQYF
TGCGCCAGCAGCCAAGTTGCGGGGGGATTTGGCAAAAACATTCAGTACTTC
>.|TRBV24-1|TRBD1|TRBJ1-6
CATSGGQHNSPLHF
TGTGCCACCAGTGGGGGACAGCATAATTCACCCCTCCACTTT
>.|TRBV4-1|.|TRBJ2-1
CASSQDQGGAPYNEQFF
TGCGCCAGCAGCCAAGATCAAGGGGGGGCACCCTACAATGAGCAGTTCTTC
>.|TRBV4-1|.|TRBJ1-5
CASNPGFRGVGQPQHF
TGCGCCAGCAATCCAGGGTTTCGGGGGGTAGGTCAGCCCCAGCATTTT
>many|TRBV12-3/TRBV12-4|TRBD2|TRBJ2-3
CASRGWTSGGVTDTQYF
TGTGCCAGCAGGGGGTGGACTAGCGGGGGGGTCACAGATACGCAGTATTTT
>many|TRBV12-5|.|TRBJ2-1
CASGLFSGEQFF
TGTGCTAGTGGTTTGTTTAGCGGTGAGCAGTTCTTC
>many|TRBV2|TRBD2|TRBJ2-3
CASRQTSGGADTQYF
TGTGCCAGCAGGCAGACTAGCGGGGGCGCAGATACGCAGTATTTT
>few|TRBV29-1|.|TRBJ1-2
CSVRTANYGYTF
TGCAGCGTTCGTACAGCTAACTATGGCTACACCTTC
>.|TRBV18|.|TRBJ1-5
CASSPEGGAMLNQPQHF
TGTGCCAGCTCACCAGAGGGAGGGGCGATGCTCAATCAGCCCCAGCATTTT
>many|TRBV5-6|.|TRBJ1-1
CASSLKSGAGSEAFF
TGTGCCAGCAGCTTGAAGAGCGGCGCTGGATCTGAAGCTTTCTTT
>many|TRBV28|TRBD1|TRBJ1-2
CASSSGTGGAYGYTF
TGTGCCAGCAGTTCCGGGACAGGGGGCGCCTATGGCTACACCTTC
>many|TRBV12-3/TRBV12-4|.|TRBJ2-3
CASSLGRADTQYF
TGTGCCAGCAGTTTGGGACGGGCAGATACGCAGTATTTT
>few|TRBV7-7|.|TRBJ2-7
CASSPGEFNEQYF
TGTGCTAGCAGCCCAGGGGAGTTCAACGAGCAGTACTTC
>many|TRBV6-1|.|TRBJ2-7
CASSTRSYSYEQYF
TGTGCCAGCAGTACCAGGAGTTACTCCTACGAGCAGTACTTC
>few|TRBV6-1|TRBD2|TRBJ2-3
CASSHPGGGATDTQYF
TGTGCCAGCAGTCACCCCGGGGGGGGGGCCACAGATACGCAGTATTTT
>few|TRBV5-1|.|TRBJ1-1
CASSFDYPNTEAFF
TGCGCCAGCAGCTTTGACTATCCGAACACTGAAGCTTTCTTT
>.|TRBV9|.|TRBJ2-1
CASSPEGGGQSTDTQCF
TGTGCCAGCAGCCCCGAGGGGGGGGGACAATCCACAGATACGCAGTGTTTT
>.|TRBV30|.|TRBJ2-5
CAWSPGSQETQYF
TGTGCCTGGAGCCCCGGTTCCCAAGAGACCCAGTACTTC
>.|TRBV7-9|TRBD1|TRBJ2-3
CASSGRQGLPDTQYF
TGTGCCAGCAGCGGACGACAGGGTTTACCAGATACGCAGTATTTT
>few|TRBV19|.|TRBJ1-4
CASSTVPGPLPALQFF
TGTGCCAGTAGTACGGTGCCGGGACCGCTGCCTGCACTGCAGTTTTTT
>many|TRBV12-5|.|TRBJ2-1
CASVSGASYNEQFF
TGTGCTAGTGTTTCGGGGGCCTCCTACAATGAGCAGTTCTTC
>many|TRBV7-9|.|TRBJ2-5
CASSFGRETQYF
TGTGCCAGCAGCTTTGGTAGAGAGACCCAGTACTTC
>few|TRBV7-9|.|TRBJ2-7
CASSSWTAFYEQYF
TGTGCCAGCAGCTCCTGGACAGCCTTCTACGAGCAGTACTTC
>.|TRBV2|.|TRBJ1-6
CASSLLTGSLHF
TGTGCCAGCAGCTTATTAACAGGCTCCCTCCACTTT
>.|TRBV20-1|TRBD2|TRBJ2-3
CSASSGGLGDTQYF
TGCAGTGCTTCTAGCGGGGGGCTAGGGGATACGCAGTATTTT
>many|TRBV15|.|TRBJ1-5
CATSRDRDTVGFQPQHF
TGTGCCACCAGCAGAGACCGAGACACTGTCGGATTTCAGCCCCAGCATTTT
>.|TRBV5-1|.|TRBJ2-5
CASSLVGFQETQYF
TGCGCCAGCAGCTTGGTGGGGTTCCAAGAGACCCAGTACTTC
>many|TRBV11-2|.|TRBJ2-7
CASSLEAGATSEQYF
TGTGCCAGCAGCTTAGAGGCAGGTGCTACTAGCGAGCAGTACTTC
>many|TRBV7-3|TRBD1|TRBJ2-1
CASSGGQGSYNEQFF
TGTGCCAGCAGCGGGGGACAGGGTTCCTACAATGAGCAGTTCTTC
>many|TRBV14|TRBD1|TRBJ2-7
CASSQGGQFPYEQYF
TGTGCCAGCAGCCAAGGGGGACAGTTTCCCTACGAGCAGTACTTC
>few|TRBV2|.|TRBJ2-2
CASSDVASWVGSSGELFF
TGTGCCAGCAGTGATGTGGCCTCTTGGGTGGGGAGCTCCGGGGAGCTGTTTTTT
>.|TRBV28|TRBD1|TRBJ1-5
CASSWGQTINQPQHF
TGTGCCAGCAGCTGGGGACAGACTATCAATCAGCCCCAGCATTTT
>.|TRBV5-1|.|TRBJ2-1
CASSLGGAHCYNEQFF
TGCGCCAGCAGCTTGGGGGGCGCCCACTGCTACAATGAGCAGTTCTTC
>many|TRBV6-1|.|TRBJ2-2
CASSHGLLNTGELFF
TGTGCCAGCAGCCACGGACTCTTGAACACCGGGGAGCTGTTTTTT
>.|TRBV28|TRBD1|TRBJ2-5
CASSRKGQGFLVTQYF
TGTGCCAGCAGTCGAAAAGGACAGGGTTTTTTGGTGACCCAGTACTTC
>many|TRBV12-3/TRBV12-4|.|TRBJ2-3
CASSLGTDTQYF
TGTGCCAGCAGCTTAGGCACAGATACGCAGTATTTT
>.|TRBV6-1|.|TRBJ2-7
CASSGEPGRYEQYF
TGTGCCAGCAGTGGAGAACCAGGGAGGTACGAGCAGTACTTC
>many|TRBV20-1|.|TRBJ1-1
CSAADGGDVTEAFF
TGCAGTGCTGCCGATGGGGGGGATGTCACTGAAGCTTTCTTT
>many|TRBV28|TRBD2|TRBJ2-2
CASSSPGLAKTGELFF
TGTGCCAGCAGTTCGCCGGGACTAGCGAAGACCGGGGAGCTGTTTTTT
>many|TRBV2|.|TRBJ1-2
CASKNGYGYTF
TGTGCCAGCAAGAACGGCTATGGCTACACCTTC
>many|TRBV6-1|.|TRBJ1-1
CASSETNTEAFF
TGTGCCAGCAGTGAGACCAACACTGAAGCTTTCTTT
>many|TRBV6-5|TRBD2|TRBJ2-3
CASSYSSGSGTSTDTQYF
TGTGCCAGCAGTTACTCGTCGGGTAGCGGGACTAGCACAGATACGCAGTATTTT
>.|TRBV7-9|.|TRBJ2-5
CASSLQGEEETQYF
TGTGCCAGCAGCTTACAGGGAGAGGAAGAGACCCAGTACTTC
>many|TRBV5-4|.|TRBJ2-3
CASTPGQFSDTQYF
TGTGCCAGCACTCCCGGACAATTTAGCGATACGCAGTATTTT
>.|TRBV20-1|.|TRBJ2-7
CSARDRRAVDKAPYEQYF
TGCAGTGCTAGAGATCGTCGCGCGGTCGACAAGGCCCCCTACGAGCAGTACTTC
>.|TRBV5-4|.|TRBJ1-5
CASSLAGQGINQPQHF
TGTGCCAGCAGCTTGGCCGGGCAGGGGATCAATCAGCCCCAGCATTTT
>once|TRBV28|.|TRBJ2-7
CASSFRRRNSYEQYF
TGTGCCAGCAGTTTTAGGCGCAGGAATTCCTACGAGCAGTACTTC
>many|TRBV12-3/TRBV12-4|TRBD2|TRBJ2-1
CASSKGLAAIEQFF
TGTGCCAGCAGTAAGGGACTAGCGGCAATCGAGCAGTTCTTC